This TCR beta chain was identified during a study of cytomegalovirus exposure and HLA in healthy donors. In the study overall: The study placed over 65% of its approximately 360 genotyped donors in the Caucasian-associated ancestry cluster. Overall study findings and caveats: Associated with cytomegalovirus, according to the listing, were around 160 TCR beta chains. The study had only CMV serostatus as immune exposure information. Productive rates of about 90% or about 30% were seen for most TCR beta V segments in an earlier analysis.

Germline V gives CDR1 SGHTA, CDR2 FQGNSA. The CDR3 length is 13 residues. With 5 bases removed from V and 4 bases from J, the gap between germline ends came to 11 bases. As to this clone: What it binds is not known.

Amplification used 60 Vbeta primers and 13 Jbeta primers. Assay used: immunoSEQ multiplex PCR; TCRdb lists only in-frame clones, some missing. The sample has about 190,000 clones, about 86% seen once. This chain links TRBV7-2 with TRBJ1-1; D not resolved. The material sequenced was PBMCs. The clonotype was recovered from a woman under 30 in good health and CMV-seropositive. The CDR3 coding sequence is TGTGCCAGCAGCCCTGTTGGGAGCACTGAAGCTTTCTTT. Its protein product is CASSPVGSTEAFF.